This is a list of T cell receptor beta chains from one sample in a study of neurological immune-mediated disorders. TCRdb processed the 5' RACE reads anew with MiXCR; each CDR3 protein has one entry. The profile shows some 37,000 distinct CDR3 sequences, around 14% of them singletons. The sequencing sample was made of PBMCs. The receptors were sampled from a woman between 50 and 59 years old with HTLV-1-associated myelopathy (HAM/TSP). The CDR3 runs from the conserved cysteine through the conserved F or W. D genes are given only for firm matches.

J: TRBJ1-3; V: TRBV19; D: TRBD1; length: 16; CDR3: CASRTGTGSSGNTIYF
J: TRBJ1-1; V: TRBV10-3; D: NA; length: 15; CDR3: CAISEGAEGNTEAFF
J: TRBJ2-2; V: TRBV5-1; D: TRBD2; length: 15; CDR3: CASGAAGLSTGELFF
J: TRBJ1-2; V: TRBV7-9; D: TRBD1; length: 13; CDR3: CASSLGDRVGYTF
J: TRBJ2-2; V: TRBV5-1; D: TRBD2; length: 15; CDR3: CASTHKGLATGELFF
J: TRBJ2-5; V: TRBV7-2; D: NA; length: 16; CDR3: CASSLLGLAGQETQYF
J: TRBJ2-2; V: TRBV5-1; D: TRBD2; length: 16; CDR3: CASSLDGLAVTGELFF
J: TRBJ2-6; V: TRBV12-3/TRBV12-4; D: NA; length: 14; CDR3: CASRGFSGANVLTF
J: TRBJ1-1; V: TRBV3-1; D: TRBD1; length: 15; CDR3: CASSQGGQGAASAFF
J: TRBJ1-1; V: TRBV12-3/TRBV12-4; D: NA; length: 13; CDR3: CASTPGGGGEAFF
J: TRBJ2-6; V: TRBV9; D: NA; length: 18; CDR3: CASSTLGVESSGANVLTF
J: TRBJ2-6; V: TRBV9; D: TRBD1; length: 21; CDR3: CVSSVDLRDRGLSSGANVLTF
J: TRBJ1-6; V: TRBV3-1; D: NA; length: 16; CDR3: CASSQGHGDLGSPLHF
J: TRBJ2-5; V: TRBV18; D: NA; length: 15; CDR3: CASSSLQMNQETQYF
J: TRBJ1-2; V: TRBV6-2/TRBV6-3; D: NA; length: 15; CDR3: CASSLRIPPGYGYTF
J: TRBJ1-5; V: TRBV5-1; D: TRBD1; length: 18; CDR3: CASSLQASTGGVGQPQHF
J: TRBJ2-3; V: TRBV12-3/TRBV12-4; D: TRBD2; length: 14; CDR3: CASSFSGSTDTQYF
J: TRBJ2-4; V: TRBV28; D: NA; length: 13; CDR3: CASSIRVKNIQYF
J: TRBJ1-2; V: TRBV4-3; D: NA; length: 15; CDR3: CASSQEGTLRYGYTF
J: TRBJ2-1; V: TRBV27; D: TRBD2; length: 12; CDR3: CASSLGGGWQFF
J: TRBJ2-3; V: TRBV7-2; D: TRBD2; length: 15; CDR3: CASSLAAGGRDTQYF
J: TRBJ2-1; V: TRBV10-3; D: NA; length: 15; CDR3: CAINRDSQDDNEQFF
J: TRBJ2-7; V: TRBV7-2; D: NA; length: 13; CDR3: CASNSQLASEQYF
J: TRBJ2-2; V: TRBV6-5; D: TRBD1; length: 16; CDR3: CASSLDRGANTGELFF